The T cell receptor (beta chain) described here comes from a study of T cell repertoires in cytomegalovirus infection. This clonotype was detected many times. Its antigen is unknown. TCRdb fed the reads into MiXCR, producing one record per CDR3 protein. The repertoire holds around 300,000 distinct CDR3 sequences, about 20% seen once, with roughly 19% in the top ten. Germline V lookup: CDR1 SEHNR, CDR2 FQNEAQ (reference sequence). With 5 bases removed from V and 9 bases from J, the gap between germline ends came to 23 bases. The CDR3 loop spans 16 amino acids. This rearrangement joins TRBV7-9 to TRBJ2-1; D may correspond to TRBD1 or TRBD2 (5 bases each). The source was cultured PBMCs, collected from culture after CMV antigen stimulation. The receptor was isolated from a human donor in good health (CMV status not recorded). Some clones in this sample may be carry-over from other donors' samples. CDR3 nucleotide sequence: TGTGCCAGCAGCCCTCGGGCGGGCAGGGAGAATGGTGAGCAGTTCTTC. Protein product: CASSPRAGRENGEQFF.